What follows are 22 T cell receptor beta chains derived from one specimen sequenced in a study of T-cell reconstitution after alpha-beta-depleted transplantation in children (dated by TCRdb to 2015 to 2016). This sample's treatment or condition label indicates: allogeneic hematopoietic cell transplantation with graft depleted of TCRalphabeta T cells and CD19 B cells. The protocol used for the library was PCR. These reads were obtained on an Illumina HiSeq 2500. To normalize quantification of the TCRbeta repertoire, the TCR libraries were built with molecular barcoding that relied on unique molecular identifiers. In-frame beta chains were kept once TCRdb had trimmed the public reads at Q25 with fastp and called clones with MiXCR. Each CDR3 protein gets just one entry, which takes the most common genes and DNA from the rows behind it. This sample gives hundreds of thousands of distinct CDR3 sequences in total; roughly a quarter of them show up just once. About 2.6% of the sample lies in the top ten.

The sample consisted of PBMCs, taken before TCRalphabeta/CD19-depleted stem cell transplant. The receptors stem from a girl aged 2 to 9 with Fanconi anemia, due to receive a stem cell transplant.

The chain couples TRBV12-3 or TRBV12-4 to TRBJ2-4; D is unresolved. Trimming removed 4 bases from V and 9 bases from J, with 10 bases in between. There are 12 residues in the CDR3. DNA for the CDR3: TGTGCCAGCAGTTCGGGCAAAGGCATTCAGTACTTC. Encoded protein: CASSSGKGIQYF.

This chain uses TRBV2 with TRBJ2-1; 12 bases agree with TRBD2. Judging by the DNA end, TRBJ2-7 fits better; the J call may be wrong. Germline CDR1 SNHLY, CDR2 FYNNEI. This CDR3 contains 15 residues. CDR3 nucleotide sequence: TGTGCCAGCAGTGAATGGACTAGCGGGATTAATGAGCAGTACTTC. This sequence encodes CASSEWTSGINEQYF.

There are many counts of this clonotype. The CDR3 protein is CSAAGTSGRAVHEQYF. The CDR3 DNA reads as TGCAGCGCCGCCGGGACTAGCGGGAGGGCCGTCCACGAGCAGTACTTC. The gene calls are TRBV29-1 and TRBJ2-7, with 16 bases that match TRBD2. Germline V gene sequence: CDR1 SQVTM, CDR2 ANQGSEA. The CDR3 totals 16 residues. V gave up 7 bases and J gave up 5 bases; unmatched junction bases: 11.

Many counts were recorded for this clonotype. The genes are TRBV29-1 and TRBJ2-3, with 9 bases fitting TRBD2. The trim removed 1 base at V and 2 bases at J, leaving 4 bases unmatched. Per germline, CDR1 SQVTM and CDR2 ANQGSEA. CDR3 length: 15 residues. CDR3 loop: CSVEGTSVNTDTQYF. CDR3 coding DNA: TGCAGCGTTGAAGGGACTAGCGTTAACACAGATACGCAGTATTTT.

The chain uses TRBV28 and TRBJ1-2, with 8 bases lining up with TRBD1. The CDR3 extends over 14 amino acids. Germline V CDR1 and CDR2: MDHEN, SYDVKM. V was pared by 0 bases and J by 8 bases, with 5 bases of the junction left unmatched. The CDR3 reads CASSLWRQGIGYTF. The DNA of the CDR3 is TGTGCCAGCAGTTTATGGAGACAGGGGATCGGCTACACCTTC.

This clonotype was picked up many times. This chain connects TRBV6-9 to TRBJ2-7; TRBD2 matches at 11 bases. Germline V CDR1 and CDR2: MNHGY, SVAAGI. The CDR3 length is 16 residues. V lost 2 bases and J lost 5; bases outside the gene matches: 8. DNA for the CDR3: TGTGCCAGCAGTTATACTAGCGGGAGAGATAGTCACGAGCAGTACTTC. This encodes CASSYTSGRDSHEQYF.

This clonotype was counted many times. This rearrangement joins TRBV28 to TRBJ2-7; TRBD2 agrees at 8 bases. The ends lost 2 bases at V and 3 bases at J; junction bases unmatched: 6. Germline loops: CDR1 MDHEN, CDR2 SYDVKM. This CDR3 is built from 15 residues. CDR3 residues: CASSLASGFVYEQYF. In DNA, the CDR3 is TGTGCCAGCAGTTTAGCTAGCGGGTTCGTCTACGAGCAGTACTTC. The full variable domain, rest sourced from reference TRBV28 and TRBJ2-7, is DVKVTQSSRYLVKRTGEKVFLECVQDMDHENMFWYRQDPGLGLRLIYFSYDVKMKEKGDIPEGYSVSREKKERFSLILESASTNQTSMYLCASSLASGFVYEQYFGPGTRLTVT.

The chain links TRBV29-1 to TRBJ2-6; 7 bases fit TRBD1. Germline CDR1 is SQVTM and CDR2 is ANQGSEA. J was trimmed by 2 bases and V by 3 bases; bases with no gene match: 13. This CDR3 is 18 amino acids long. The CDR3 nucleotides are TGCAGCGTTGAGCTTCCCGGGACAGTATACGCTGGGGCCAACGTCCTGACTTTC. Amino acid sequence: CSVELPGTVYAGANVLTF.

Ten or more counts support this clonotype. The rearrangement uses TRBV20-1 and TRBJ2-5; 16 bases agree with TRBD2. V shed 6 bases and J 1 base; nucleotides not matched to a gene: 8. The CDR3 length is 17 residues. Germline lookup yields CDR1 DFQATT and CDR2 SNEGSKA (reference sequence). CDR3 in DNA: TGCAGTGCCGACGGGACTAGCGGGGGGGCGGGCCAAGAGACCCAGTACTTC. Translated, it gives CSADGTSGGAGQETQYF.

The chain couples TRBV20-1 to TRBJ2-7; D unclear. Germline V lookup: CDR1 DFQATT, CDR2 SNEGSKA (reference sequence). The length of the CDR3 is 13 residues. The V gene lost 3 bases and the J gene lost 4 bases, with 13 bases spanning the gap. CDR3 in amino acids: CSASSDWAYEQYF. The CDR3 region has the DNA TGCAGTGCTAGTTCTGACTGGGCTTACGAGCAGTACTTC.

This clonotype has a count of ten or more. V and J are TRBV29-1 and TRBJ2-7; no clear D gene. The CDR3 consists of 11 residues. Germline CDR1 and CDR2: SQVTM and ANQGSEA. V was pared by 7 bases and J by 6 bases, with 13 bases between. CDR3: CSAPISGEQYF. The CDR3 DNA reads TGCAGCGCCCCGATTTCGGGCGAGCAGTACTTC.

This clonotype was counted at least ten times. This chain joins TRBV20-1 and TRBJ1-5; D ambiguous. With 0 bases removed from V and 5 bases from J, the gap between germline ends came to 11 bases. The CDR3 runs 14 residues. Germline V gene lookup returns CDR1 DFQATT and CDR2 SNEGSKA (reference sequence). CDR3 nucleotides: TGCAGTGCTAGAGATCGACTGGGCCATCAGCCCCAGCATTTT. Its protein product is CSARDRLGHQPQHF.

The rearrangement links TRBV7-2 to TRBJ2-7; 12 nucleotides line up with TRBD2. The CDR3 is 15 amino acids. The germline V gene encodes CDR1 SGHTA and CDR2 FQGNSA. Trimming cost V 4 bases and J 2 bases; bases outside gene matches: 3. Here the CDR3 DNA reads TGTGCCAGCAGCTGCGGACTAGCGGGGACCTACGAGCAGTACTTC. It yields the protein CASSCGLAGTYEQYF.

This clonotype was counted a few times. The CDR3 region is CSAIDPSGSSTGELFF. In DNA form, the CDR3 reads TGCAGTGCCATAGACCCCAGCGGGAGCAGCACCGGGGAGCTGTTTTTT. This chain joins TRBV20-1 and TRBJ2-2; 8 positions agree with TRBD2. Unmatched junction bases numbered 13, after V lost 6 bases and J lost 4 bases. Germline V lookup: CDR1 DFQATT, CDR2 SNEGSKA (reference sequence). The length of the CDR3 is 16 residues.

This clonotype was detected many times. The gene calls are TRBV7-9 and TRBJ2-7, with a weak D call TRBD1 (6 bases). The V and J ends lost 5 bases and 1 base respectively, with 18 bases between them. CDR1 and CDR2 from the germline V gene are SEHNR and FQNEAQ (reference sequence). The CDR3 runs to 16 residues. DNA of the CDR3: TGTGCCAGCAGCCCTTTCTCAGGGGCCTCGTCCTACGAGCAGTACTTC. Amino acid sequence: CASSPFSGASSYEQYF.

The chain recombines TRBV6-2 or TRBV6-3 with TRBJ2-1; a possible D gene is TRBD2 (5 bases). The ends were cut back, 6 bases at V and 2 bases at J, with 8 bases in the middle. The CDR3 runs to 13 residues. In germline, CDR1 is MNHEY, CDR2 SVGEGT. The CDR3 DNA reads as TGTGCCAGCAGGCCCGGGGCCTACAATGAGCAGTTCTTC. It codes for CASRPGAYNEQFF.

This clonotype was found many times. The J gene is TRBJ2-7, the V gene TRBV12-3 or TRBV12-4; perhaps TRBD2 as D (6 bases). This CDR3 has 11 residues. V lost 5 bases and J lost 7, with 9 bases in between. The CDR3 here is CASSRDLEQYF. The CDR3 DNA reads as TGTGCCAGCAGTCGGGACTTAGAGCAGTACTTC.

This clonotype was counted at least ten times. The rearrangement uses TRBV9 and TRBJ2-1, with a tentative D call TRBD1 (6 bases). Germline CDR1 and CDR2: SGDLS and YYNGEE. Trimming pared 0 bases from V and 14 bases from J, leaving 12 bases between. The CDR3 extends over 12 amino acids. CDR3 sequence reads: CASSVDRAPKFF. CDR3 nucleotides: TGTGCCAGCAGCGTAGACAGGGCCCCTAAGTTCTTC.

This clonotype was seen at least ten times. The chain employs TRBV4-2 and TRBJ2-2; 8 bases agree with TRBD2. CDR3 size: 15 residues. Germline values: CDR1 LGHNA, CDR2 YNFKEQ. The ends lost 3 bases at V and 4 bases at J; junction bases unmatched: 4. The CDR3 nucleotides read TGTGCCAGCAGCCATGCGGGAGGCCCCACCGGGGAGCTGTTTTTT. Amino acids: CASSHAGGPTGELFF.

This chain connects TRBV20-1 to TRBJ2-7; TRBD1 is a possible D gene (6 bases). This CDR3 contains 15 residues. Looked up from germline, CDR1 is DFQATT and CDR2 is SNEGSKA (reference sequence). CDR3 region: CSSGPTGTGSYEQYF. CDR3 DNA sequence: TGCAGCAGTGGCCCCACCGGTACAGGGTCCTACGAGCAGTACTTC.

This clonotype occurred many times. The chain is built from TRBV10-1 and TRBJ2-1; 8 bases are shared with TRBD2. Germline V lookup: CDR1 WNHNN, CDR2 SYGVQD (reference sequence). With 7 bases clipped from V and 1 base from J, the junction kept 9 bases outside the gene matches. This CDR3 contains 16 residues. Written as DNA, the CDR3 is TGCGCCAGCACTTCCGACGGGAGGGCGTCCTACAATGAGCAGTTCTTC. Translated, it gives CASTSDGRASYNEQFF.

This chain connects TRBV20-1 to TRBJ2-7; D not certain. The germline V gene encodes CDR1 DFQATT and CDR2 SNEGSKA (reference sequence). Trimming took off 3 bases at V and 0 bases at J, with 12 bases between the two ends. CDR3 length: 14 residues. The CDR3 coding sequence is TGCAGTGCTAGGTCGACTGTGAGCTCCTACGAGCAGTACTTC. It translates to CSARSTVSSYEQYF.